This T cell receptor (beta chain) originates from a study of blood T cell repertoires in COVID-19. Across the study: Italy, Spain and the United States were the sources of the convalescent and acute COVID-19 samples. The cDNA or gDNA used as material had been derived from T cells, B-cell-depleted T cells, or PBMCs.

In the original workflow: Amplifying reference gene primers gave estimates of nucleated cell counts. Here immunoSEQ multiplex PCR was the method, and the copy in TCRdb shows in-frame clones only, minus some. That table furnishes V, J and clone size, whereas the DNA furnished D and trimming. The sample includes 70,000 to 100,000 clones, 84% of them seen just once. V was clipped by 1 base and J by 0 bases; unmatched bases: 7. This CDR3 is 17 amino acids long. Germline-derived CDR1 and CDR2 are MGHRA and YSYEKL. V usage is TRBV4-1 and J usage is TRBJ2-7, with TRBD2 identical over 9 bases. The sequence came from a human donor in a cohort sampled during active COVID-19. Sequences were obtained from peripheral blood. CDR3 sequence: CASSQGKGLANSYEQYF. The CDR3 bases are TGCGCCAGCAGCCAAGGAAAGGGACTAGCAAACTCCTACGAGCAGTACTTC.